The 14 T cell receptor beta chains listed next were all sequenced from one sample in a study of blood T cells in healthy people across ages (dated by TCRdb to the mid-2010s). Libraries were built with 5' RACE. The sample was run on an Illumina HiSeq 2500. A second PCR of about 6 to 11 cycles was performed with a sample-barcoded 5' primer and a J-beta primer mix. TCRdb reworked the public reads: Q25 trimming with fastp, MiXCR clone assembly, productive beta chains retained. Each entry merges the rows of one CDR3 protein and shows their most common DNA and genes. The sample has 600,000 to 900,000 distinct CDR3 sequences on record, more than 25% of them singletons. 3% of the sample goes to the ten largest clones. The sample was also reused in another study, on T cells of mothers and their children.

Sequenced material: blood. These receptors all stem from a boy younger than 18 in good health.

This clonotype has just a few counts. The CDR3, as DNA: TGTGCCAGCAGCCCGAAAGGCGGAACCTACGAGCAGTACTTC. It encodes CASSPKGGTYEQYF. The chain links TRBV7-3 to TRBJ2-7, with D unclear. This CDR3 has 14 residues. Trimming took 5 bases from V and 2 from J, leaving 13 bases between them. CDR1 and CDR2 from the germline V gene are SGHTA and FQGTGA.

A single count supports this clonotype. The chain carries TRBV7-9 and TRBJ1-2; possibly TRBD1 for D (6 bases). This CDR3 spans 15 amino acids. The V gene lost 0 bases and the J gene lost 1 base, with 9 bases spanning the gap. Germline CDR1 SEHNR, CDR2 FQNEAQ (reference sequence). The CDR3 DNA follows: TGTGCCAGCAGCTTAGCACAGGGAGGTAACTATGGCTACACCTTC. It yields the protein CASSLAQGGNYGYTF.

V gene TRBV10-3 combines with J gene TRBJ2-2; no clear D gene. Trimming removed 10 bases at V and 0 bases at J, with 12 bases between. The CDR3 sequence is 14 residues long. Per germline, CDR1 ENHRY and CDR2 SYGVKD. As DNA, the CDR3 is TGTGCCACTCTGGGCCTAGCGAACACCGGGGAGCTGTTTTTT. Translation: CATLGLANTGELFF.

A few counts support this clonotype. V gene TRBV10-2 combines with J gene TRBJ1-3; D not resolved. The V gene lost 0 bases and the J gene lost 10 bases, with 10 bases spanning the gap. This CDR3 spans 13 amino acids. Germline lookup yields CDR1 WSHSY and CDR2 SAAADI. In nucleotides, the CDR3 is TGCGCCAGCAGTGAGTCGATTAAAGGGACCATATATTTT. Translation: CASSESIKGTIYF.

The chain uses TRBV30 and TRBJ2-5, with 11 positions matching TRBD2. The junction had 4 bases not matched to a gene; V was cut back by 1 base and J by 3 bases. This CDR3 has 15 amino acids. Germline V CDR1 and CDR2: GTSNPN, SVGIG (reference sequence). The CDR3 protein is CAWSALTSGEETQYF. The CDR3 DNA follows: TGTGCCTGGAGTGCCCTGACTAGCGGGGAAGAGACCCAGTACTTC.

This chain connects TRBV15 to TRBJ2-3; 8 bases fit TRBD2. The CDR3 covers 16 residues. CDR1 and CDR2 from the germline V gene are LNHNV and YYDKDF (reference sequence). After removal of 0 bases from V and 3 bases from J, the junction contained 5 bases not matched to a gene. The CDR3 loop reads CATSRDRGRKTDTQYF. CDR3 nucleotide sequence: TGTGCCACCAGCAGAGATCGCGGGAGGAAGACAGATACGCAGTATTTT.

The genes are TRBV29-1 and TRBJ2-2, with unresolved D. Germline V lookup: CDR1 SQVTM, CDR2 ANQGSEA. V shed 7 bases and J shed 6 bases, with 18 bases lying between them. The CDR3 runs 14 residues. The CDR3 sequence: CSARRQGGAGELFF. DNA for the CDR3: TGCAGCGCACGACGGCAAGGTGGGGCCGGGGAGCTGTTTTTT.

The chain recombines TRBV9 with TRBJ2-3, with D hard to call. Germline CDR1 SGDLS, CDR2 YYNGEE. This CDR3 spans 13 amino acids. V was pared by 0 bases and J by 4 bases, with 6 bases between. The CDR3 sequence is CASSVDYPDTQYF. Here the CDR3 DNA reads TGTGCCAGCAGCGTAGATTATCCAGATACGCAGTATTTT. Using reference TRBV9 and TRBJ2-3 for the parts outside the CDR3, the full variable domain is DSGVTQTPKHLITATGQRVTLRCSPRSGDLSVYWYQQSLDQGLQFLIQYYNGEERAKGNILERFSAQQFPDLHSELNLSSLELGDSALYFCASSVDYPDTQYFGPGTRLTVL.

This clonotype was found a few times. This sequence joins TRBV5-4 and TRBJ1-4; 10 bases are shared with TRBD1. The V gene's germline CDR1 is SGHNT and CDR2 YYREEE (reference sequence). CDR3 size: 15 residues. V lost 4 bases to trimming and J lost 6 bases; unmatched junction nucleotides: 6. The CDR3 DNA follows: TGTGCCAGCAGCCCCGGGGGGACAGGGGATGAAAAACTGTTTTTT. Translating it yields CASSPGGTGDEKLFF.

The gene calls are TRBV29-1 and TRBJ2-3; no definite D call. V gave up 8 bases and J gave up 6 bases, with 6 bases separating them. Germline CDR1 SQVTM, CDR2 ANQGSEA. The CDR3 consists of 9 residues. CDR3 amino acids: CSIGDTQYF. DNA of the CDR3: TGCAGCATTGGGGATACGCAGTATTTT.

The chain has TRBV20-1 and TRBJ2-5, with D uncertain. The J call is uncertain, as TRBJ2-1 better fits the DNA end. Germline V gene data show CDR1 as DFQATT and CDR2 as SNEGSKA (reference sequence). The CDR3 runs to 11 residues. CDR3 nucleotides: TGCAGTGCTAGGTGGGGCAATGAGCAGTTCTTC. This codes for CSARWGNEQFF.

The chain couples TRBV7-2 to TRBJ1-4; a weak D match, TRBD1 (5 bases). Trimming removed 4 bases from V and 5 bases from J, with 14 bases in between. Germline V gives CDR1 SGHTA, CDR2 FQGNSA. This CDR3 is 15 amino acids long. The CDR3 sequence is CASSYPTAGNEKLFF. The CDR3 bases are TGTGCCAGCAGCTACCCGACAGCCGGAAATGAAAAACTGTTTTTT.

A few counts support this clonotype. The V gene is TRBV12-3 or TRBV12-4, the J gene TRBJ2-5; no clear D gene. The CDR3 is made up of 12 amino acids. Deletions cut 1 base from V and 7 bases from J, with 7 bases between. Here the CDR3 reads CASSLGGSTQYF. In nucleotides, the CDR3 is TGTGCCAGCAGTTTAGGGGGTTCGACCCAGTACTTC.

This clonotype was counted a few times. This sequence joins TRBV6-5 and TRBJ1-6, with TRBD1 matching 9 bases. The J segment lost 5 bases and the V segment lost 2 bases, leaving 7 bases of the junction unmatched. The CDR3 extends over 17 amino acids. In germline, CDR1 is MNHEY, CDR2 SVGAGI. CDR3 amino acids: CASSYSRDREDNSPLHF. CDR3 coding DNA: TGTGCCAGCAGTTACAGTCGGGACAGGGAGGATAATTCACCCCTCCACTTT.